One and the same sample provided the 29 T cell receptor beta chains below, sequenced in a study of neurological immune-mediated disorders. MiXCR was run by TCRdb on the 5' RACE reads, yielding one entry per CDR3 protein. Here the sample spans 50,000 or so distinct CDR3 sequences, about 9.3% being singletons. The sequencing sample was made of PBMCs. Receptors originate from a woman in her thirties or forties with HTLV-1-associated myelopathy (HAM/TSP).

With respect to this clonotype: Sequence at one end of the junction differs from germline and may be a read error. This sequence joins TRBV7-6 and TRBJ2-3, with D possibly TRBD2 on 5 matching bases. Per the germline V gene, CDR1 is SGHVS and CDR2 is FNYEAQ. CDR3 length: 14 residues. CDR3 DNA: TGTACCAGCAGCTTAGGGCTAGCCGCAGATACGCAGTATTTT. Encoded protein: CTSSLGLAADTQYF. Full variable domain (rest looked up from reference TRBV7-6 and TRBJ2-3): GAGVSQSPRYKVTKRGQDVALRCDPISGHVSLYWYRQALGQGPEFLTYFNYEAQQDKSGLPNDRFSAERPEGSISTLTIQRTEQRDSAMYRCTSSLGLAADTQYFGPGTRLTVL.

In this sample, this clonotype turned up many times. The rearrangement uses TRBV12-3 or TRBV12-4 and TRBJ1-2, with D possibly matching TRBD1 (5 bases). The CDR3 loop spans 13 amino acids. With 6 bases removed from V and 2 bases from J, the gap between germline ends came to 10 bases. The CDR3 here is CASSWTTNYGYTF. CDR3 nucleotide sequence: TGTGCCAGCAGCTGGACAACCAACTATGGCTACACCTTC.

This clonotype has at least ten counts. This chain links TRBV6-5 with TRBJ2-1; 9 positions agree with TRBD2. The CDR3 is 15 residues long. The trim removed 4 bases at V and 7 bases at J, leaving 8 bases unmatched. Germline-derived CDR1 and CDR2 are MNHEY and SVGAGI. CDR3 DNA: TGTGCCAGCAGTTTTTTGCGGGGGGGCGTAAATGAGCAGTTCTTC. It is translated as CASSFLRGGVNEQFF.

In this sample, this clonotype turned up many times. V and J are TRBV5-1 and TRBJ2-6; D is unclear. Germline V gene sequence: CDR1 SGHRS, CDR2 YFSETQ. This CDR3 comprises 15 residues. Trimming pared 4 bases from V and 1 base from J, leaving 9 bases between. The CDR3 coding sequence is TGCGCCAGCAGCCCTGCCATATCTGGGGCCAACGTCCTGACTTTC. Encoded protein: CASSPAISGANVLTF.

The table lists this clonotype with many counts. The chain uses TRBV5-5 and TRBJ1-6, with D possibly TRBD1 on 5 matching bases. Germline lookup yields CDR1 SGHKS and CDR2 YYEKEE (reference sequence). The CDR3 is 16 residues long. V lost 2 bases to trimming and J lost 7 bases, with 16 bases between them. This CDR3 is CASSFGQLKGNSPLHF. CDR3 nucleotide sequence: TGTGCCAGCAGCTTCGGGCAGCTTAAGGGGAATTCACCCCTCCACTTT.

This clonotype occurred many times. The rearrangement uses TRBV29-1 and TRBJ2-7; D unresolved. This CDR3 comprises 11 residues. The V end lost 7 bases, the J end lost 6 bases, and 13 bases lay between the germline ends. The germline CDR1 and CDR2 sequences are SQVTM and ANQGSEA. Here the CDR3 DNA reads TGCAGCGGTGGAGAGGCTCGCGAGCAGTACTTC. Translating it yields CSGGEAREQYF.

This clonotype turned up a few times. This chain uses TRBV19 with TRBJ2-2; D is undetermined. This CDR3 comprises 14 residues. Germline V CDR1 and CDR2: LNHDA, SQIVND (reference sequence). V was shortened by 3 bases and J by 5 bases, with 10 bases between the two germline ends. CDR3 region: CASSILHRTGELFF. The CDR3 coding sequence is TGTGCCAGTAGTATCTTGCACAGAACCGGGGAGCTGTTTTTT.

The genes are TRBV14 and TRBJ2-2; the D is unclear. Trimming cost V 3 bases and J 6 bases, with 11 bases left between them. Germline values: CDR1 SGHDN, CDR2 FVKESK. The CDR3 sequence is 14 residues long. CDR3 residues: CASSQLSAAGELFF. In DNA form, the CDR3 reads TGTGCCAGCAGCCAGCTGTCGGCGGCCGGGGAGCTGTTTTTT.

Note on this clonotype: A much larger clone differs by one base, so this may be a read error. The CDR3 DNA follows: TGCGCCAGCAGCCCCGAGGCTCTGAACACAGATACGCAGTATTTT. Its translation is CASSPEALNTDTQYF. This chain connects TRBV4-3 to TRBJ2-3; D is ambiguous. There are 15 residues in the CDR3. The germline V gene has CDR1 LGHNA and CDR2 YSLEER. Between the trimmed V and J ends, which lost 4 bases and 2 bases, there was a span of 13 bases.

At least ten counts were recorded for this clonotype. J is TRBJ2-5 and V is TRBV6-5; D call uncertain. Trimming shortened V by 7 bases and J by 5 bases, and 11 bases separated the two germline ends. Germline V gives CDR1 MNHEY, CDR2 SVGAGI. The CDR3 is 12 amino acids. CDR3 residues: CASISVGETQYF. CDR3 in DNA: TGTGCCAGCATTTCAGTTGGGGAGACCCAGTACTTC.

This clonotype was seen ten or more times. The rearrangement uses TRBV5-1 and TRBJ2-7, with TRBD2 matching 8 bases. V was pared by 4 bases and J by 0 bases, with 18 bases of the junction left unmatched. Germline-derived CDR1 and CDR2 are SGHRS and YFSETQ. The CDR3 covers 19 residues. The chain's CDR3 is CASSRGGEQSGRFSYEQYF. CDR3 DNA: TGCGCCAGCAGCCGGGGGGGGGAGCAATCAGGAAGGTTCTCCTACGAGCAGTACTTC.

This clonotype was seen ten or more times. The genes are TRBV6-2 or TRBV6-3 and TRBJ1-2, with D perhaps TRBD1 (5 bases). The CDR3 extends over 17 amino acids. V shed 2 bases and J shed 2 bases, with 18 bases lying between them. Germline assignment: CDR1 MNHEY and CDR2 SVGEGT. For the CDR3, the DNA is TGTGCCAGCAGTTACCAAGGCAGACAGTATTGGAACTATGGCTACACCTTC. Translation: CASSYQGRQYWNYGYTF.

The genes are TRBV4-3 and TRBJ2-5; maybe TRBD1 (6 bases). Trimming took 1 base from V and 3 from J, leaving 15 bases between them. CDR1 LGHNA and CDR2 YSLEER come from the germline V gene. CDR3 length: 16 amino acids. The CDR3: CASSQVGSGVEETQYF. The DNA of the CDR3 is TGCGCCAGCAGCCAAGTAGGGTCAGGGGTGGAAGAGACCCAGTACTTC.

This clonotype was found many times. CDR3 in DNA: TGTGCCATCGGGATGGGACTAGCGGGTTTCACAGATACGCAGTATTTT. This sequence encodes CAIGMGLAGFTDTQYF. The rearrangement joins TRBV10-3 to TRBJ2-3, with TRBD2 identical over 12 bases. The CDR3 is 16 amino acids. Germline CDR1 and CDR2: ENHRY and SYGVKD. The V segment lost 8 bases and the J segment 2 bases; nucleotides outside the gene matches: 8.

This clonotype was picked up many times. The rearrangement joins TRBV25-1 to TRBJ1-1; 11 bases match TRBD1. The CDR3 extends over 15 amino acids. Germline V gives CDR1 MGHDK, CDR2 SYGVNS. V was pared by 4 bases and J by 4 bases, with 5 bases of the junction left unmatched. The CDR3: CASSARTGGITEAFF. The CDR3 DNA follows: TGTGCCAGCAGTGCCCGGACAGGGGGCATCACTGAAGCTTTCTTT.

This clonotype was seen only a few times. The chain combines TRBV5-1 with TRBJ1-5; no definite D call. Trimming shortened V by 0 bases and J by 1 base, and 11 bases separated the two germline ends. There are 16 residues in the CDR3. Germline CDR1 SGHRS, CDR2 YFSETQ. The CDR3 sequence: CASSLDPAGSNQPQHF. CDR3 coding DNA: TGCGCCAGCAGCTTGGATCCGGCAGGAAGCAATCAGCCCCAGCATTTT.

This clonotype was counted many times. The chain joins TRBV7-6 to TRBJ2-7, with D possibly TRBD1 on 6 matching bases. The CDR3 consists of 13 residues. V was shortened by 5 bases and J by 2 bases, with 10 bases between the two germline ends. The germline gives CDR1 SGHVS, CDR2 FNYEAQ. CDR3 DNA sequence: TGTGCCAGCAGCAGCAGGGACACCTACGAGCAGTACTTC. Amino acids: CASSSRDTYEQYF.

There are many counts of this clonotype. The chain has TRBV4-3 and TRBJ2-5; TRBD2 matches at 12 bases. The CDR3 spans 16 residues. The germline V gene encodes CDR1 LGHNA and CDR2 YSLEER. The J segment lost 5 bases and the V segment lost 1 base, leaving 5 bases of the junction unmatched. CDR3 region: CASSQGLAGAGETQYF. The CDR3 bases are TGCGCCAGCAGCCAAGGACTAGCGGGGGCTGGGGAGACCCAGTACTTC.

This clonotype is classed as medium-sized. V usage is TRBV10-3 and J usage is TRBJ1-5; 11 bases are a match to TRBD1. The CDR3 has 17 residues. The junction had 9 bases not matched to a gene; V was cut back by 3 bases and J by 5 bases. Germline V CDR1 and CDR2: ENHRY, SYGVKD. The CDR3: CAISDHRRDRGDQPQHF. CDR3 nucleotides: TGTGCCATCAGTGACCACCGCCGGGACAGGGGGGATCAGCCCCAGCATTTT.

This clonotype was observed many times. V is TRBV7-9 and J is TRBJ1-5, with D possibly TRBD1 on 5 matching bases. CDR1 and CDR2 from the germline V gene are SEHNR and FQNEAQ (reference sequence). The CDR3 loop spans 13 amino acids. The V end was cut by 5 bases, the J end by 1 base, with 6 bases between. CDR3 nucleotide sequence: TGTGCCAGCAGCAGGGGAAGCAATCAGCCCCAGCATTTT. Translation gives CASSRGSNQPQHF.

This clonotype was detected only a few times. V usage is TRBV11-2 and J usage is TRBJ2-3, with a possible D match to TRBD1 (6 bases). Germline CDR1 SGHAT, CDR2 FQNNGV. The CDR3 spans 14 residues. V was shortened by 7 bases and J by 6 bases, with 17 bases between the two germline ends. CDR3 nucleotides: TGTGCCAGCAACGCCCTGCAGGGGATCGATACGCAGTATTTT. It encodes CASNALQGIDTQYF.

This clonotype came up many times. The rearrangement links TRBV27 to TRBJ1-1; no reliable D call. Trimming stripped 7 bases from V and 11 bases from J, with 17 bases between. The CDR3 is 12 amino acids. CDR1 is MNHEY and CDR2 is SMNVEV in the germline V gene (reference sequence). This CDR3 reads CASTPGPTQAFF. For the CDR3, the DNA is TGTGCCAGCACCCCTGGTCCGACGCAGGCTTTCTTT.

As for this clonotype: A much larger clone lies one base from this, so it may be a read error. The chain is built from TRBV10-3 and TRBJ2-2; D not resolved. Trimming left V 6 bases short and J 7 bases short, with 6 bases between. This CDR3 contains 11 residues. The germline gives CDR1 ENHRY, CDR2 SYGVKD. CDR3 DNA sequence: TGTGCCATCAGGAAGGACGGGGAGCTGTTTTTT. The encoded protein is CAIRKDGELFF.

In its sample, this clonotype was seen many times. The V and J genes are TRBV29-1 and TRBJ2-3, with D possibly TRBD1 on 5 matching bases. The CDR3 runs 13 residues. Trimming cost V 3 bases and J 5 bases, with 12 bases left between them. Germline loops: CDR1 SQVTM, CDR2 ANQGSEA. The CDR3 spells CSVEVGLGDTQYF. The DNA of the CDR3 is TGCAGCGTTGAGGTGGGGCTGGGAGATACGCAGTATTTT.

This clonotype has a count of ten or more. The chain uses TRBV4-3 and TRBJ2-5, with D possibly being TRBD1 (6 bases). The V gene's germline CDR1 is LGHNA and CDR2 YSLEER. V was pared by 0 bases and J by 4 bases, with 12 bases between. The CDR3 length is 15 residues. The CDR3 protein is CASSQDRGNSETQYF. CDR3 DNA: TGCGCCAGCAGCCAAGATAGGGGGAATTCAGAGACCCAGTACTTC.

The chain recombines TRBV10-3 with TRBJ2-5; D not resolved. The CDR3 sequence is 13 residues long. The V gene lost 10 bases and the J gene lost 5 bases, with 17 bases spanning the gap. Germline assignment: CDR1 ENHRY and CDR2 SYGVKD. The CDR3 here is CATTDVNGETQYF. The CDR3 DNA sequence: TGTGCCACCACGGACGTTAATGGGGAGACCCAGTACTTC.

There are many counts of this clonotype. The V gene is TRBV13, the J gene TRBJ2-4; the D gene is possibly TRBD2 (7 bases). Germline lookup yields CDR1 PRHDT and CDR2 FYEKMQ (reference sequence). CDR3 size: 15 residues. Trimming removed 5 bases from V and 5 bases from J, with 16 bases in between. The CDR3 DNA reads TGTGCCAGCAGCCCGCTCACGGGGGGCCAAAACATTCAGTACTTC. This translates into CASSPLTGGQNIQYF.

This clonotype was seen at least ten times. The chain links TRBV5-1 to TRBJ2-3, with 9 bases identical to TRBD2. Germline values: CDR1 SGHRS, CDR2 YFSETQ. V lost 0 bases, J lost 6 bases, and 8 bases stayed unmatched. This CDR3 is built from 16 residues. CDR3 sequence: CASSLEGSGGADTQYF. The DNA for the CDR3 is TGCGCCAGCAGCTTGGAAGGTAGCGGGGGCGCGGATACGCAGTATTTT.

Ten or more counts support this clonotype. This chain uses TRBV18 with TRBJ2-7, with D unclear. V lost 2 bases and J 4 bases, leaving 9 bases between the germline ends. There are 13 residues in the CDR3. In germline, CDR1 is KGHSH, CDR2 LQKENI. Here the CDR3 reads CASSPGPLYEQYF. In DNA, the CDR3 is TGTGCCAGCTCACCAGGGCCCCTTTACGAGCAGTACTTC. The whole variable domain, filled in from reference TRBV18 and TRBJ2-7, reads NAGVMQNPRHLVRRRGQEARLRCSPMKGHSHVYWYRQLPEEGLKFMVYLQKENIIDESGMPKERFSAEFPKEGPSILRIQQVVRGDSAAYFCASSPGPLYEQYFGPGTRLTVT.